The source of this TCR beta chain is a study of cytomegalovirus exposure and HLA in healthy donors (dated by TCRdb to 2016 to 2017). Regarding the complete study: An earlier analysis of 587 of the donors reported about 280 Gb of sequence data and 90 million to 120 million unique TCR beta sequences obtained from approximately 180 million T cells. The later analysis used no new phenotypic data to find candidate immune exposures, relying instead on TCR beta sequences and their occurrence across donors. Five DR-DQ haplotypes were handled as single units for association and clustering, since linkage in the cohort was strong. Besides the first cohort of roughly 660 subjects, a separate validation cohort made up of 120 different subjects was used. A later analysis re-analyzed previously published TCR beta repertoires from roughly 600 donors and added high-resolution HLA genotyping to study TCR occurrence patterns. All discovery cohort repertoires had been generated using a single sequencing platform. Among some 410 genotyped donors of the cohort, an average of around 240,000 unique TCR beta nucleotide sequences were sequenced per donor, roughly 20% of them non-productive. Typing coverage differed by locus: A, B, C, DRB1 and DQB1 were typed in about 620-640 donors, DQA1 in 522, DPA1 in 606, and DPB1 in around 440. Of the 300 to 500 genotyped donors, less than 85% were placed in the genetic ancestry cluster associated with self-reported Caucasian donors. The study profiled the T cell repertoires of hundreds of subjects by immunosequencing and related them to cytomegalovirus serostatus. An early release that covered fewer than 800 HLA-typed donors contained around 300 gigabases of sequencing data and 75 million to 100 million unique TCR sequences. To predict cytomegalovirus infection status, the study brought together high-throughput TCR immunosequencing, statistical association of individual TCRs with disease status, and machine learning. The study aimed to test whether cataloging public T cell receptors could reveal signatures of past pathogen exposure. Genome-wide SNP genotypes for about 55% of the roughly 670 donors were used in a later genetic analysis, which treated that subset as a discovery cohort. An earlier analysis of fewer than 750 of the donors used high-throughput TCR beta sequencing to judge whether each TCR beta V gene segment behaved as functional or pseudogenic. Alongside the repertoire data, information on donor age, sex, ethnicity and CMV serostatus was compiled. Both class I and class II loci were covered by HLA typing, at four-digit resolution. The investigation overall reported the following: In a later analysis, HLA-associated TCR beta chains showed more clonal expansion and lower generation probabilities than non-associated chains that were equally common. When HLA alleles, especially DR and DQ, strongly co-occurred, TCR associations were difficult to assign to individual alleles. Sequencing depth was assumed to be roughly uniform across donors in the presence/absence analyses, though that assumption may not hold. Some IMGT-functional V segments, including TRBV6-2 and TRBV6-3, could not be told apart with the 87-base-pair reads, so those segments were excluded. A later analysis found that most CMV-associated TCR beta chains appeared HLA-restricted, with HLA associations seemingly driven largely by CMV exposure. The authors suggested that the approach could potentially be generalized to other disease states and immunological phenotypes. In a later genetic analysis, fewer N-insertions in productive TCRs were reported among donors in an Asian-associated ancestry cluster than the 666-donor mean. Several of the top co-occurrence clusters appeared to be linked to parvovirus B19, influenza, CMV and Epstein-Barr virus, according to a later analysis. In this cohort, only TCR beta chains were sequenced, and detectable features were limited by the absence of alpha or paired-chain data. Most TCR sequences were observed very rarely across donors, whereas some public TCRs were present in many individuals. According to a later analysis, TCR association rates differed among HLA loci, with DRB1 alleles showing the most associated TCRs and HLA-C alleles showing the fewest. Because some donors lacked HLA typing at each locus, the association tests relied only on the typed subset. A cluster of highly shared sequence variants was judged likely to be a technical artifact of the sequencing pipeline. A further reported finding was that TCR beta sequences accurately predicted the HLA-A and HLA-B alleles for most subjects in the first cohort. The only immune exposure information available for the cohort was CMV serostatus. A few of the identified cytomegalovirus-associated TCR beta chains were confirmed in vitro to be specific for cytomegalovirus antigens. An earlier analysis of approximately 530 of the donors showed that most TCR beta V segments appeared in productive rearrangements either about 87% or about 30% of the time, which broadly matched IMGT annotations. A later analysis associated about 17,000 TCR beta sequences with specific HLA alleles at a false discovery rate of 0.05. V-gene and J-gene trimming of TCR beta chains was associated with a missense DCLRE1C variant in a later genetic analysis, and the association was replicated in an independent cohort. Cytomegalovirus status was reported to be diagnosed by the classifier with high specificity and sensitivity in both the original and validation cohorts. About 15 rarely observed V segments, including chromosome 9 orphons, were excluded from the earlier analysis of several hundred of the donors because counts were too low. The study listed 164 TCR beta chains as associated with cytomegalovirus. Correlated functional status among segregating V segments might reflect linkage disequilibrium, but an unknown experimental factor could not be ruled out.

The cohort comprised several hundred healthy bone marrow donors. Cohort members were all nominally healthy when sampled, although unrecorded immune exposures were likely present. The donor tested CMV seronegative, placing the donor among the 350 to 400 seronegative members of the cohort. A peripheral blood sample was collected from each donor, and TCR beta sequencing was performed on peripheral blood mononuclear cells. The Qiagen DNeasy Blood Extraction Kit was used to extract genomic DNA from the blood cell samples. To note about this clone: Its antigen target is currently unknown. There are no base qualities to consult, and no much larger clone falls within one base.

The germline V gene gives CDR1 as MDHEN and CDR2 as SYDVKM. At the junction V is shortened by 1 base and J by 1 base, with 20 bases in between. From its cysteine to its phenylalanine, the CDR3 spans 19 amino acids. Of all the DNA, just the CDR3 is kept, 57 bases in frame from base 1. Receptor libraries were prepared by the immunoSEQ multiplex PCR assay. For the multiplex PCR, a mixture combining 60 forward primers for TCR Vbeta segments and 13 reverse primers for TCR Jbeta segments was used. The CDR3 region of rearranged TCR beta genes was amplified from genomic DNA with a multiplex PCR assay. On the Illumina HiSeq System, the amplified TCR beta libraries were sequenced as 87-base-pair reads. The study's processing was this. A later analysis counted 75 million to 100 million unique TCR beta chains across the 666 repertoires, and around 9.9 million of these chains were shared by at least two donors. Raw reads were error-corrected and collapsed into unique sequences with a nearest-neighbor algorithm that merged closely related sequences to remove PCR and sequencing errors. Alignment of CDR3 sequences to IMGT reference sequences was used to assign V, D and J gene segments. For a sequence to be retained, at least a six-nucleotide match to both a V gene segment and a J gene segment was required. Rearrangements were classified as productive when the CDR3 lacked stop codons and remained in frame with V and J, and all other rearrangements were classified as non-productive. CDR3 was defined by IMGT convention, running from the second conserved V-encoded cysteine to the conserved J-encoded phenylalanine. The earlier analysis of fewer than 700 of the donors excluded sequences that lacked an unambiguous match to a single V gene segment. In an earlier analysis of 587 of the donors, V segments were called functional above 56.7% productive rearrangements and were called segregating when the between-donor standard deviation exceeded 5%. A statistical classification framework was developed to diagnose cytomegalovirus status using the catalog of TCR beta chain sequences. In a later analysis, V and J genes were assigned by comparing TCR nucleotide sequences against IMGT/GENE-DB human TR gene sequences. Using the TCRdist pipeline, a later analysis assigned CDR3 sequences along with most-parsimonious VDJ recombination scenarios. In a later analysis, each TCR beta chain was defined by its CDR3 amino acid sequence together with its V-gene family, and reads without a unique V-gene family were excluded. As a way to deal with suspected cross-contamination and a sequencing artifact, a later analysis dropped 450 to 600 nucleotide sequences that were highly shared and had low generation probability. For each public chain, a later analysis derived a clonal expansion index from normalized ranks of inferred template counts within each repertoire. In a later analysis, generation probabilities were computed with a VDJ recombination model fitted to out-of-frame rearrangements, and the resulting probabilities were checked against IGoR. A later analysis scored TCR-TCR, TCR-HLA and TCR-CMV co-occurrence with hypergeometric tests, applying a repertoire-size bias correction to TCR pairs. In a later analysis, false discovery rates were estimated by permuting HLA or CMV assignments 20 times. In a later analysis, co-occurring TCRs were grouped using DBSCAN, with TCRdist sequence similarity added in when clustering inside HLA-allele-positive subsets. Co-occurrence clustering excluded repertoires with fewer than 30,000 or more than 120,000 public chains, plus five with anomalous nucleotide sharing. The immuneACCESS repertoire file appears here via TCRdb, limited to in-frame rearrangements. These files lack a portion of the clones; in checked studies, under half of the deficit traces to unresolved V genes, and the cause of the others is not known. The D gene and trimming were derived from the DNA, and the V and J assignments and clone size from that table. This sample comprises 110,000 to 150,000 clones, about 80% of them detected only once. 4.5% to 6% of the sample goes to the ten largest clones.

The sequence derives from a male donor in good health and CMV-seronegative. Here the chain combines TRBV28 and TRBJ1-5; a weak D assignment points to TRBD1 (5 bases agree). Sequencing input: PBMCs. The bases read TGTGCCAGCAGTTTATTGGCTGGAGGGGCGCAAAGAAGCAATCAGCCCCAGCATTTT. It specifies CASSLLAGGAQRSNQPQHF.